This T cell receptor (beta chain) was obtained from a study of cytomegalovirus exposure and HLA in healthy donors. Study observations and caveats: Data from an earlier analysis indicated that most TCR beta V segments were productive either about 90% or about 30% of the time. An apparent linkage of common viral pathogens to several of the most significant clusters emerged in a later analysis. Further analysis, carried out later, found HLA-associated TCR beta chains more clonally expanded than equally common other chains.

The germline gives CDR1 SQVTM, CDR2 ANQGSEA. The CDR3 consists of 16 residues. V shed 2 bases and J shed 6 bases, with 22 bases lying between them. The PCR employed 60 Vbeta primers together with 13 Jbeta primers. Authors' methods: In a later analysis, the count reached about 80 million unique TCR beta chains, with about 9.9 million shared. Repertoires were generated with immunoSEQ multiplex PCR, while TCRdb's copy carries only in-frame clones and drops some. That table furnishes V, J and clone size, whereas the DNA furnished D and trimming. The table lists about 200,000 clones, about 70% of them singletons. About this clone: The antigen is unknown.

Sequencing input: PBMCs. This receptor was taken from a woman aged 25 to 39 in good health and CMV-seronegative. V usage is TRBV29-1 and J usage is TRBJ1-2; tentative D call: TRBD1 (5 bases). The CDR3 spells CSVEPIQGPTIHGYTF. Here the CDR3 DNA reads TGCAGCGTTGAACCAATCCAGGGTCCAACGATTCATGGCTACACCTTC. The entire variable domain, with the rest obtained from reference TRBV29-1 and TRBJ1-2, is as follows: SAVISQKPSRDICQRGTSLTIQCQVDSQVTMMFWYRQQPGQSLTLIATANQGSEATYESGFVIDKFPISRPNLTFSTLTVSNMSPEDSSIYLCSVEPIQGPTIHGYTFGSGTRLTVV.